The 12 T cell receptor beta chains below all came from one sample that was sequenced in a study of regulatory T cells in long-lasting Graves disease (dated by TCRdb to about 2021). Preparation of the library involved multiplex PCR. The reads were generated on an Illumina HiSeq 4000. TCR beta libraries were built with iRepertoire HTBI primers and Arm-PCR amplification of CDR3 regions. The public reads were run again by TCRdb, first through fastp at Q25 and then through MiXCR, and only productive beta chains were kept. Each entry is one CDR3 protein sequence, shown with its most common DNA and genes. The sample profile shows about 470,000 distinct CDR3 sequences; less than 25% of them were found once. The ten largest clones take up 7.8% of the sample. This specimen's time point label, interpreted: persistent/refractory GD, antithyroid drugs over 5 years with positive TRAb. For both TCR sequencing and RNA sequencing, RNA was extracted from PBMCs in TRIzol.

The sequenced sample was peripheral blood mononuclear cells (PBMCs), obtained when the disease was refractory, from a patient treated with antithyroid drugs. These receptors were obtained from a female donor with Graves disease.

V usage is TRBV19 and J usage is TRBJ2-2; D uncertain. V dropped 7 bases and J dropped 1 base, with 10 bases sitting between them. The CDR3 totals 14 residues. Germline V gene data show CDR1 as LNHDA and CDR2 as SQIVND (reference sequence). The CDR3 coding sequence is TGTGCCAGTAAAAATCGGATGAACACCGGGGAGCTGTTTTTT. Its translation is CASKNRMNTGELFF.

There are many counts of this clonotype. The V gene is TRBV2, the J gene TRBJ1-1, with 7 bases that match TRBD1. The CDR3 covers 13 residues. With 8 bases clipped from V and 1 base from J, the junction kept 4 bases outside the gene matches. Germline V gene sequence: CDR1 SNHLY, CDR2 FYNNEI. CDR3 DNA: TGTGCCAGCGCACAGGGGTGGAACACTGAAGCTTTCTTT. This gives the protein CASAQGWNTEAFF. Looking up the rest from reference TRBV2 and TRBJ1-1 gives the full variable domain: EPEVTQTPSHQVTQMGQEVILRCVPISNHLYFYWYRQILGQKVEFLVSFYNNEISEKSEIFDDQFSVERPDGSNFTLKIRSTKLEDSAMYFCASAQGWNTEAFFGQGTRLTVV.

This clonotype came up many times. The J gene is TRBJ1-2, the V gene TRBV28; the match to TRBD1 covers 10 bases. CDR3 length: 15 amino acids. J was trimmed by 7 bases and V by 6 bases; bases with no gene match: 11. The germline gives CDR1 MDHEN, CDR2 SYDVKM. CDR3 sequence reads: CASSLDRGRGGGYTF. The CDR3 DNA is TGTGCCAGCAGCTTGGACAGGGGGAGAGGGGGTGGCTACACCTTC.

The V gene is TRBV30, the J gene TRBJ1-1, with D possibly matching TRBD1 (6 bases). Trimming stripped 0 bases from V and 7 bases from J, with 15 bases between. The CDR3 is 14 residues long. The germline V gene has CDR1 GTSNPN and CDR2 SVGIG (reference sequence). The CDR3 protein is CAWSVLGKGGEAFF. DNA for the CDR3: TGTGCCTGGAGTGTACTGGGGAAGGGGGGTGAAGCTTTCTTT.

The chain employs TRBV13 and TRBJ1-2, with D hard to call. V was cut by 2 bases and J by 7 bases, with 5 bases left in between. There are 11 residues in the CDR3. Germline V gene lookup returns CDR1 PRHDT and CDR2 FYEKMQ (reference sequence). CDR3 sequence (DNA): TGTGCCAGCAGCTTAATAGCTGGCTACACCTTC. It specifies CASSLIAGYTF.

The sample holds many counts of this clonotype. CDR3 bases: TGTGCCATCGATAGCGGGAGAGAAGAGACCCAGTACTTC. It specifies CAIDSGREETQYF. The chain links TRBV5-4 to TRBJ2-5, with 9 bases identical to TRBD2. The V segment lost 9 bases and the J segment 3 bases; nucleotides outside the gene matches: 6. This CDR3 comprises 13 residues. Germline CDR1 and CDR2: SGHNT and YYREEE (reference sequence). Full variable domain (outside the CDR3, taken from reference TRBV5-4 and TRBJ2-5): ETGVTQSPTHLIKTRGQQVTLRCSSQSGHNTVSWYQQALGQGPQFIFQYYREEENGRGNFPPRFSGLQFPNYSSELNVNALELDDSALYLCAIDSGREETQYFGPGTRLLVL.

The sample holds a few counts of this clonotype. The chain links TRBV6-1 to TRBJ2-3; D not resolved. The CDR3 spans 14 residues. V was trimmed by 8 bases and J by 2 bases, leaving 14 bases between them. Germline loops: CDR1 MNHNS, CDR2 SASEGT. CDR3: CASQPILNTDTQYF. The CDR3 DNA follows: TGTGCCAGCCAGCCAATTCTCAACACAGATACGCAGTATTTT.

CDR3 in DNA: TGTGCCTGGAAGCCAGACCGGGCCGCCTCGCTTGGCTACACCTTC. Its translation: CAWKPDRAASLGYTF. The V gene is TRBV30, the J gene TRBJ1-2; D call uncertain. The CDR3 covers 15 residues. Germline V gene lookup returns CDR1 GTSNPN and CDR2 SVGIG (reference sequence). Trimming stripped 4 bases from V and 7 bases from J, with 22 bases between.

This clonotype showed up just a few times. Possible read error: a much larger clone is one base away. CDR3 nucleotides: TGTGCCAGCAACTTGTACGAGGGCGAGCAGTACTTC. It specifies CASNLYEGEQYF. The chain combines TRBV11-2 with TRBJ2-7, with D possibly being TRBD2 (5 bases). This CDR3 region has 12 residues. With 7 bases removed from V and 6 bases from J, the gap between germline ends came to 13 bases. Per the germline V gene, CDR1 is SGHAT and CDR2 is FQNNGV.

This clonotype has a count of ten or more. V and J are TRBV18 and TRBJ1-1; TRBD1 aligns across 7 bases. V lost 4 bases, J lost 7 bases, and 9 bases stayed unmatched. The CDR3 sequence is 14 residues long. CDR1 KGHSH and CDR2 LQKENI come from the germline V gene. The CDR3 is CASSRGGGTDEAFF. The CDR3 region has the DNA TGTGCCAGCTCACGGGGTGGGGGGACAGATGAAGCTTTCTTT.

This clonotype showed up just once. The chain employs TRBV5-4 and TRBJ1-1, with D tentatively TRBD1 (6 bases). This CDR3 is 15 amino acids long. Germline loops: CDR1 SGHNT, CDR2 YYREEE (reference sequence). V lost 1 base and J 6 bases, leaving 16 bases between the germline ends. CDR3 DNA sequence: TGTGCCAGCAGCTTGAGGAGTCGGGGGGCGGCTGAAGCTTTCTTT. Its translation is CASSLRSRGAAEAFF.

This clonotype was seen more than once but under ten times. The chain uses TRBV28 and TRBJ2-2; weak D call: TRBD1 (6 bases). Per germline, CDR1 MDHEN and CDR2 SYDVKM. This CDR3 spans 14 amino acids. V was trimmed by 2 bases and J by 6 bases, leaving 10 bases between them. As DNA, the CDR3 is TGTGCCAGCAGTTTAACAGGGTACCCCGGGGAGCTGTTTTTT. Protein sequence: CASSLTGYPGELFF.